This T cell receptor (beta chain) was sequenced during a study of PD-1 blockade in mismatch repair-deficient tumors. V lost 5 bases, J lost 2 bases, and 16 bases lay in between. The CDR3 covers 15 residues. The germline V gene encodes CDR1 SEHNR and CDR2 FQNEAQ (reference sequence). Mismatch repair deficiency was confirmed in all patients, by PCR or immunohistochemistry. Study-wide findings and caveats: Rapid post-treatment expansion, then contraction, generally preceding radiologic response, marked tumor-resident clones.

The assay was immunoSEQ multiplex PCR, and TCRdb's table has in-frame clones only and misses some. The sample carries 90,000 to 120,000 clones, 65% to 85% recorded once. Points on this clone: Its target is unknown.

The source was peripheral blood, collected roughly 35 weeks after starting pembrolizumab. The gene calls are TRBV7-9 and TRBJ2-7, with D unclear. The sequence derives from an adult with mismatch repair-deficient cancer. CDR3 region: CASSPLGLSAYEQYF. The CDR3 nucleotides are TGTGCCAGCAGCCCCCTGGGTTTGAGCGCCTACGAGCAGTACTTC.